The 9 T cell receptor beta chains below come from one sample, sequenced in a study of blood T cell repertoires in COVID-19. Profiling relied on immunoSEQ multiplex PCR, and the TCRdb table lists in-frame clones only, not all of them. Altogether about 300,000 clones are present, 85% to 90% being singletons, with the ten largest covering more than 9%. The sequenced material came from PBMCs or T cells enriched from blood (not recorded which). All receptors derive from a woman aged 18-29 years who had recovered from COVID-19.

The V call is TRBV18, the J call TRBJ2-7; 12 bases map to TRBD2. J was trimmed by 5 bases and V by 3 bases; bases with no gene match: 5. This CDR3 is built from 15 residues. Germline CDR1 KGHSH, CDR2 LQKENI. DNA of the CDR3: TGTGCCAGCTCACCGACTAGCGGGAGTTCCCACGAGCAGTACTTC. Translated, it gives CASSPTSGSSHEQYF.

In its sample, this clone was seen a few times. J is TRBJ1-2 and V is TRBV28, with 9 bases that match TRBD1. The CDR3 contains 14 residues. V gave up 6 bases and J gave up 4 bases; unmatched junction bases: 6. Germline V gene sequence: CDR1 MDHEN, CDR2 SYDVKM. This chain's CDR3 is CASRPGTGSYGYTF. The CDR3 DNA sequence: TGTGCCAGCAGGCCCGGGACAGGGAGCTATGGCTACACCTTC.

This clone was detected a few times. The chain uses TRBV5-1 and TRBJ2-4; possible D gene TRBD2, 6 bases. The CDR3 sequence is 14 residues long. Germline CDR1 and CDR2: SGHRS and YFSETQ. Trimming shortened V by 0 bases and J by 9 bases, and 13 bases separated the two germline ends. The CDR3 loop is CASSLAGETGIQYF. CDR3 bases: TGCGCCAGCAGCTTGGCGGGGGAAACTGGCATTCAGTACTTC.

This rearrangement joins TRBV9 to TRBJ1-4, with D perhaps TRBD1 (5 bases). The CDR3 totals 16 residues. CDR1 is SGDLS, CDR2 YYNGEE, per germline. V lost 6 bases to trimming and J lost 3 bases, with 18 bases between them. The CDR3 loop is CASTPRWGGPNEKLFF. In DNA form, the CDR3 reads TGTGCCAGCACCCCCCGGTGGGGGGGTCCTAATGAAAAACTGTTTTTT.

This clone has a handful of counts. The same CDR3 can be traced to other DNA sequences in this sample. V usage is TRBV5-8 and J usage is TRBJ2-1; D gene uncertain. Germline lookup yields CDR1 SGHTS and CDR2 YDEGEE. The CDR3 spans 12 residues. The V end was cut by 4 bases, the J end by 6 bases, with 8 bases between. The DNA of the CDR3 is TGTGCCAGCAGCCTACTCCGCAATGAGCAGTTCTTC. It codes for CASSLLRNEQFF.

V and J are TRBV29-1 and TRBJ2-2, with 10 bases aligning to TRBD1. The CDR3 length is 16 residues. V was clipped by 0 bases and J by 6 bases; unmatched bases: 7. Per germline, CDR1 SQVTM and CDR2 ANQGSEA. For the CDR3, the DNA is TGCAGCGTTGAAGACCCCGGGACAGGGGAAGCCGGGGAGCTGTTTTTT. Amino acid sequence: CSVEDPGTGEAGELFF.

This clone was picked up one time. The chain is built from TRBV5-1 and TRBJ1-1; perhaps TRBD1 as D (6 bases). Germline CDR1 is SGHRS and CDR2 is YFSETQ. Trimming removed 4 bases at V and 1 base at J, with 11 bases between. There are 14 residues in the CDR3. Here the CDR3 DNA reads TGCGCCAGCAGCCAGGGACACCCGAACACTGAAGCTTTCTTT. Protein: CASSQGHPNTEAFF. Variable domain in full (rest from reference TRBV5-1 and TRBJ1-1): KAGVTQTPRYLIKTRGQQVTLSCSPISGHRSVSWYQQTPGQGLQFLFEYFSETQRNKGNFPGRFSGRQFSNSRSEMNVSTLELGDSALYLCASSQGHPNTEAFFGQGTRLTVV.

This clone has a single count. V and J are TRBV2 and TRBJ2-3; 7 positions match TRBD1. CDR1 and CDR2 (germline): SNHLY, FYNNEI. The CDR3 totals 14 residues. V was clipped by 7 bases and J by 6 bases; unmatched bases: 10. The CDR3 spells CASNRGELLDTQYF. The CDR3 DNA is TGTGCCAGCAACAGGGGTGAACTTTTGGATACGCAGTATTTT.

This rearrangement joins TRBV6-5 to TRBJ2-5; D is perhaps TRBD2 (6 bases). Trimming cost V 3 bases and J 5 bases, with 16 bases left between them. Per the germline V gene, CDR1 is MNHEY and CDR2 is SVGAGI. CDR3 size: 15 residues. CDR3 region: CASSYSLSAGETQYF. In DNA form, the CDR3 reads TGTGCCAGCAGTTATTCCCTGTCGGCGGGGGAGACCCAGTACTTC.